This T cell receptor beta chain was found in a study of T cell responses to AZD1222 COVID-19 vaccine. Data came from immunoSEQ multiplex PCR; TCRdb stores just in-frame clones and leaves some out. The profile covers roughly 80,000 clones, with about 82% appearing a single time and 2.5% to 3% taken by the ten largest. CDR3 size: 16 residues. The germline V gene has CDR1 MNHEY and CDR2 SVGEGT. The V gene lost 2 bases and the J gene lost 0 bases, with 10 bases spanning the gap. The chain combines TRBV6-2 or TRBV6-3 with TRBJ2-2, with D hard to call. Sequencing was performed on peripheral blood, taken on day 0 of AZD1222 vaccination. The sequence came from an adult in good health. This CDR3 reads CASSYRKAANTGELFF. The CDR3 DNA sequence: TGTGCCAGCAGTTACAGGAAGGCCGCGAACACCGGGGAGCTGTTTTTT.